What follows describes a single TCR beta chain. The antigen is not known. The data originate from a study of T-cell memory formation after mild COVID-19. TCRdb re-called the 5' RACE reads through MiXCR, storing one row per CDR3 protein. Among about 240,000 distinct CDR3 sequences listed, 8% to 10% were seen once. Germline lookup yields CDR1 LGHNA and CDR2 YSLEER. The CDR3 totals 18 residues. Between the trimmed V and J ends, which lost 1 base and 0 bases, there was a span of 16 bases. Study-level points and caveats: Mainly in CM and EM were contracting CD4+ clones; CD8+ were in EMRA. Clones contracting across day 15 to 85 had a balanced CD4/CD8 profile; later expanding clones leaned CD4+.

The source is a man aged 18 to 29 who had mild COVID-19 (a few samples of this study predate the infection). Cell type and time point are not known. Material for sequencing was PBMCs or a T cell subset sorted from them (not recorded which). V usage is TRBV4-3 and J usage is TRBJ2-4; D might be TRBD1 (6 bases). DNA for the CDR3: TGCGCCAGCAGCCAAGGTCCTCGGACAGACCTAGCCAAAAACATTCAGTACTTC. This codes for CASSQGPRTDLAKNIQYF.